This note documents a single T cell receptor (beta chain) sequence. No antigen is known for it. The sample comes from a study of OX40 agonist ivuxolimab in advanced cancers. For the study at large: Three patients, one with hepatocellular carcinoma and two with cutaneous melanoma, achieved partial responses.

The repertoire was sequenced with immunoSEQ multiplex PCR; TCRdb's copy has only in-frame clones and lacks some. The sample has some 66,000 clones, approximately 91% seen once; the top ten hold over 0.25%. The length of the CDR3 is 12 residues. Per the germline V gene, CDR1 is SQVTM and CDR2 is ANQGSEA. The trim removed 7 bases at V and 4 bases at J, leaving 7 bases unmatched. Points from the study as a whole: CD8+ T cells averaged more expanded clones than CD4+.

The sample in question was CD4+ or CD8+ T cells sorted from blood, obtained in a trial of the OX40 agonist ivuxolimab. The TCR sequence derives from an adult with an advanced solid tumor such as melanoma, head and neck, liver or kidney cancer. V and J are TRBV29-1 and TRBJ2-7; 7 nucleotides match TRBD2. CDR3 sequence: CSAKRDGYEQYF. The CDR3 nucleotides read TGCAGCGCAAAGCGGGACGGGTACGAGCAGTACTTC.